This is a list of T cell receptor beta chains from one sample in a study of CD8 T cells in Susac syndrome. TCRdb reanalysed the immunoSEQ multiplex PCR reads using MiXCR and keeps one entry per CDR3 protein. The sample carries fewer than 140,000 distinct CDR3 sequences, around 94% recorded once. What was sequenced was CD8+ T cells from PBMCs. These receptors came from a human donor with Susac syndrome. Each CDR3 is given with its conserved first and last residue. Each record gives: CDR3 length, J gene, clone size, D gene, V gene, CDR3 protein, CDR3 DNA. A D gene is named only where the DNA matches it firmly. The size entry is marked missing in some rows and otherwise reads once, few, many or a size class.

>16|TRBJ1-5|-|-|TRBV20-1
CSAQGSAPRHDQPQHF
TGCAGTGCCCAGGGGAGTGCGCCTCGCCATGATCAGCCCCAGCATTTT
>16|TRBJ2-3|-|TRBD2|TRBV6-5
CASSYGTSGSTDTQYF
TGTGCCAGCAGTTACGGGACTAGCGGATCCACAGATACGCAGTATTTT
>12|TRBJ2-1|-|-|TRBV9
CASSGGTNEQFF
TGTGCCAGCAGCGGGGGAACGAATGAGCAGTTCTTC
>15|TRBJ1-2|-|-|TRBV12-5
CASGLEQMMGYGYTF
TGTGCTAGTGGTTTGGAACAGATGATGGGCTATGGCTACACCTTC
>15|TRBJ2-5|-|-|TRBV19
CASIRGGGLGETQYF
TGTGCCAGTATCCGAGGGGGGGGCTTGGGAGAGACCCAGTACTTC
>15|TRBJ2-1|-|-|TRBV5-1
CASSLQDLSQDEQFF
TGCGCCAGCAGCTTACAGGACCTATCTCAAGATGAGCAGTTCTTC
>13|TRBJ2-3|-|-|TRBV5-1
CASSKTTTDTQYF
TGCGCCAGCAGCAAGACCACCACAGATACGCAGTATTTT
>13|TRBJ2-3|few|-|TRBV9
CASSVVSTDTQYF
TGTGCCAGCAGCGTCGTCAGCACAGATACGCAGTATTTT
>13|TRBJ1-1|-|-|TRBV19
CASSRALNTEAFF
TGTGCCAGTAGTAGGGCACTGAACACTGAAGCTTTCTTT
>15|TRBJ2-5|-|TRBD1|TRBV6-5
CASSSGQGAGETQYF
TGTGCCAGCAGTTCCGGACAGGGGGCAGGAGAGACCCAGTACTTC
>15|TRBJ1-2|-|-|TRBV7-9
CASSPQVTETYGYTF
TGTGCCAGCAGCCCCCAGGTGACGGAAACCTATGGCTACACCTTC
>15|TRBJ2-7|-|TRBD1|TRBV24-1
CATSHTGVQIYEQYF
TGTGCCACCAGTCACACAGGGGTCCAAATCTACGAGCAGTACTTC
>15|TRBJ2-1|-|-|TRBV7-2
CASSLWSGTGNEQFF
TGTGCCAGCAGCTTATGGAGCGGCACTGGGAATGAGCAGTTCTTC